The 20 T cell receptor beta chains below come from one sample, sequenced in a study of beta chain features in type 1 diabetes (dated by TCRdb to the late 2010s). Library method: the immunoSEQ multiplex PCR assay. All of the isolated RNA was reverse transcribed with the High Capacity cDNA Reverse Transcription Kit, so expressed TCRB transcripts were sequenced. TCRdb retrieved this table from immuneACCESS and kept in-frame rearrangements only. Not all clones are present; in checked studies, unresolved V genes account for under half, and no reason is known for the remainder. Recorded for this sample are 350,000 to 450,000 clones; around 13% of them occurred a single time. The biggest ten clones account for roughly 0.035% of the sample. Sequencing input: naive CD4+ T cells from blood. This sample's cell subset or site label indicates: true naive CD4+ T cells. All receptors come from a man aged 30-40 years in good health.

The CDR3 region is CAWSNKAPEKLFF. Here the CDR3 DNA reads TGTGCCTGGAGTAATAAAGCGCCGGAAAAACTGTTTTTT. This rearrangement joins TRBV30 to TRBJ1-4; D not resolved. V was cut by 2 bases and J by 8 bases, with 12 bases left in between. The CDR3 length is 13 residues. Germline CDR1 GTSNPN, CDR2 SVGIG (reference sequence). Full variable domain (outside the CDR3, taken from reference TRBV30 and TRBJ1-4): SQTIHQWPATLVQPVGSPLSLECTVEGTSNPNLYWYRQAAGRGLQLLFYSVGIGQISSEVPQNLSASRPQDRQFILSSKKLLLSDSGFYLCAWSNKAPEKLFFGSGTQLSVL.

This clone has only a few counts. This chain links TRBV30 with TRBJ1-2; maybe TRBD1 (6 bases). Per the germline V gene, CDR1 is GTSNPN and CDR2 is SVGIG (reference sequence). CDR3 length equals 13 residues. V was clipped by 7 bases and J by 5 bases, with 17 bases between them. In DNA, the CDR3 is TGTGCCTACCTCGGGGGGCTAGGATATGGCTACACCTTC. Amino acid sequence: CAYLGGLGYGYTF.

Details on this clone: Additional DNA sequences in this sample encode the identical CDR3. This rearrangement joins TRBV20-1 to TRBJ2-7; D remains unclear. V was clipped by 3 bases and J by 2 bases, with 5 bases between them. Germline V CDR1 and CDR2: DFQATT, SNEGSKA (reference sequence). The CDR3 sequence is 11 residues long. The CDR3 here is CSARSPYEQYF. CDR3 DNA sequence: TGCAGTGCTAGGAGCCCCTACGAGCAGTACTTC.

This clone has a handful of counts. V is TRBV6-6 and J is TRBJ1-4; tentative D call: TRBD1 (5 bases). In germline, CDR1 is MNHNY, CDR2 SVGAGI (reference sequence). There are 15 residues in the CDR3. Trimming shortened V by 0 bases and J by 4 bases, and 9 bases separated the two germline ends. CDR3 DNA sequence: TGTGCCAGCAGTTACTCGCAGGGTAGTAATGAAAAACTGTTTTTT. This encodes CASSYSQGSNEKLFF.

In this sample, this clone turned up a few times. The CDR3 DNA reads TGTGCCAGCAGCTCGGGACTAGCGGCGCTCTACGAGCAGTACGTC. It specifies CASSSGLAALYEQYV. The V gene is TRBV7-2, the J gene TRBJ2-7, with 11 bases lining up with TRBD2. After removal of 4 bases from V and 3 bases from J, the junction contained 5 bases not matched to a gene. The length of the CDR3 is 15 residues. CDR1 is SGHTA and CDR2 is FQGNSA in the germline V gene.

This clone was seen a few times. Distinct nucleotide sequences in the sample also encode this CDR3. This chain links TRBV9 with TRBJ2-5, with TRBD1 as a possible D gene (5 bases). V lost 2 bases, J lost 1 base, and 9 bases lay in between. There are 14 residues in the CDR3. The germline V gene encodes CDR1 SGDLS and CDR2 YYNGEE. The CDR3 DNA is TGTGCCAGCAGCGTGGGGCAAGGCCAAGAGACCCAGTACTTC. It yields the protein CASSVGQGQETQYF.

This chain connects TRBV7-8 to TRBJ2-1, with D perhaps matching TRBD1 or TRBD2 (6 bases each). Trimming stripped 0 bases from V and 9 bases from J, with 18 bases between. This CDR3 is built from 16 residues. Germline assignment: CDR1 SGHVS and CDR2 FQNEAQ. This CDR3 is CASSLAPIGGGGEQFF. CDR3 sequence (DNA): TGTGCCAGCAGCTTAGCGCCCATCGGAGGGGGTGGTGAGCAGTTCTTC.

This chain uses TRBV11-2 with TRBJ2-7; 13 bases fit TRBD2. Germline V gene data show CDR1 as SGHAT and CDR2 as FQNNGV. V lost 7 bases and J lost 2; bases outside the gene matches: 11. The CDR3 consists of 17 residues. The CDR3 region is CASIRTSGGMGPYEQYF. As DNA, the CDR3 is TGTGCCAGCATCAGGACTAGCGGGGGAATGGGGCCCTACGAGCAGTACTTC.

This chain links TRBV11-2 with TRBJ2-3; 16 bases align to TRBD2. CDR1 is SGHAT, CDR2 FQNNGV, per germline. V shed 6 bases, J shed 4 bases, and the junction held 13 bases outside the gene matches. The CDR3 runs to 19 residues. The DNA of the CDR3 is TGTGCCAGCAGGCGACCGGGACTAGCGGGAGGGCCAGCGTCAGATACGCAGTATTTT. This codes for CASRRPGLAGGPASDTQYF.

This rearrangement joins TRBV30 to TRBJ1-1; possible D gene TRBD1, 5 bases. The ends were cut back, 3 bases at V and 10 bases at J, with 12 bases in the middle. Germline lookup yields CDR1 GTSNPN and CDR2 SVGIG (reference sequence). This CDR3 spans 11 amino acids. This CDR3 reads CAWRRKGRAFF. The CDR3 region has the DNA TGTGCCTGGAGAAGAAAGGGGAGAGCTTTCTTT.

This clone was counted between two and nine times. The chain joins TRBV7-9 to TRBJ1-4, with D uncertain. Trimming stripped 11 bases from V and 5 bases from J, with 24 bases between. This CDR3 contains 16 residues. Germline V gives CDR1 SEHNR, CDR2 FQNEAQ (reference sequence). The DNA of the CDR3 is TGTGCCCACCTCGGCGGAGGGAGCCCCCCAAATGAAAAACTGTTTTTT. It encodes CAHLGGGSPPNEKLFF. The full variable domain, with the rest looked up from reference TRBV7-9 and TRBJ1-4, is DTGVSQNPRHKITKRGQNVTFRCDPISEHNRLYWYRQTLGQGPEFLTYFQNEAQLEKSRLLSDRFSAERPKGSFSTLEIQRTEQGDSAMYLCAHLGGGSPPNEKLFFGSGTQLSVL.

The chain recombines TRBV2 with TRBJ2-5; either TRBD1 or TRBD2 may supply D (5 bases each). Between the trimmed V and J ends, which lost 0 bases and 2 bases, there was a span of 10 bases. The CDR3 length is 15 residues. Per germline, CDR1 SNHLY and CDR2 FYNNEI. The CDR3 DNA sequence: TGTGCCAGCAGTGAAGCCCAGGGCGGGCAAGAGACCCAGTACTTC. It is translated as CASSEAQGGQETQYF.

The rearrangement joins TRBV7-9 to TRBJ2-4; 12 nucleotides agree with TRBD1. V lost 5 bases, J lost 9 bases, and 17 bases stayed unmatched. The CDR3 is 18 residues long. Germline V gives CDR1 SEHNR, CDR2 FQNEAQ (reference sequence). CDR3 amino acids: CASSTQDRDRGRLGIQYF. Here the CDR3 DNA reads TGTGCCAGCAGCACACAGGACCGGGACAGGGGGCGCTTAGGCATTCAGTACTTC.

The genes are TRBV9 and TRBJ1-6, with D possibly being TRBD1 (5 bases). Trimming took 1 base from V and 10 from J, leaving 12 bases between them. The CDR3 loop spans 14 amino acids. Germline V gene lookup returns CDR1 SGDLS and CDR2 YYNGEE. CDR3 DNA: TGTGCCAGCAGCGTAAAGTGGGGCGAATCACCCCTCCACTTT. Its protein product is CASSVKWGESPLHF. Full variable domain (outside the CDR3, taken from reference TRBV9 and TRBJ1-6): DSGVTQTPKHLITATGQRVTLRCSPRSGDLSVYWYQQSLDQGLQFLIQYYNGEERAKGNILERFSAQQFPDLHSELNLSSLELGDSALYFCASSVKWGESPLHFGNGTRLTVT.

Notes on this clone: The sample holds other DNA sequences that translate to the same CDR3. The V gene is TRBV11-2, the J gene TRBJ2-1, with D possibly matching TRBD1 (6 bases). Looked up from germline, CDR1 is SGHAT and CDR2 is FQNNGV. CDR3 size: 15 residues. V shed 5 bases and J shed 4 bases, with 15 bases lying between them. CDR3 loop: CASSLGQGSYNEQFF. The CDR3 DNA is TGTGCCAGCAGCCTGGGGCAGGGGTCGTACAATGAGCAGTTCTTC.

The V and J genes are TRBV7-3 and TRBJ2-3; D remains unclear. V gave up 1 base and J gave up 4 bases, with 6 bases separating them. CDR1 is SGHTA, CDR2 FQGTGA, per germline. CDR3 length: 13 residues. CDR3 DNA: TGTGCCAGCAGCTTAAGGAGAGCAGATACGCAGTATTTT. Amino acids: CASSLRRADTQYF.

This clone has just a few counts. The CDR3 DNA follows: TGTGCCAGCAGCCCCAATGAGCAGTTCTTC. Translating gives CASSPNEQFF. J is TRBJ2-1 and V is TRBV2; D uncertain. Between the trimmed V and J ends, which lost 6 bases and 6 bases, there was a span of 3 bases. The CDR3 covers 10 residues. CDR1 is SNHLY, CDR2 FYNNEI, per germline.

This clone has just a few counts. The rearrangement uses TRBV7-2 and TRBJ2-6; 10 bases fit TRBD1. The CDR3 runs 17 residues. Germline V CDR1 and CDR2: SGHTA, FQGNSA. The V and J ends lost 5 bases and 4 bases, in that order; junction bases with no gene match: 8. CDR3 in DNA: TGTGCCAGCAGCCCCGGGACAGGGGTTACCGGGGCCAACGTCCTGACTTTC. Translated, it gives CASSPGTGVTGANVLTF.

CDR3 sequence (DNA): TGTGCCAGCAGCTTAATCCGGACAGGGGGCCACGAGACCCAGTACTTC. Translation: CASSLIRTGGHETQYF. This rearrangement joins TRBV5-6 to TRBJ2-5; TRBD1 matches at 11 bases. CDR1 SGHDT and CDR2 YYEEEE come from the germline V gene. The length of the CDR3 is 16 residues. Trimming at V came to 2 bases and at J to 5 bases, leaving 8 bases not matched to a gene.

The CDR3 is CASSPRYNEQFF. CDR3 coding DNA: TGCGCCAGCAGCCCGAGGTACAATGAGCAGTTCTTC. The chain has TRBV5-1 and TRBJ2-1; D unclear. Trimming took 4 bases from V and 4 from J, leaving 6 bases between them. The germline CDR1 and CDR2 sequences are SGHRS and YFSETQ. The CDR3 is 12 residues long.